These 3 T cell receptor beta chains originate from one sample sequenced in a study of blood T cell repertoires in COVID-19. Some clones are missing from TCRdb's copy, which holds only in-frame ones; the method was immunoSEQ multiplex PCR. The repertoire holds 250,000 to 300,000 clones, with around 84% as singletons. The sequenced material came from PBMCs or T cells enriched from blood (not recorded which). The receptors were gathered from a man younger than 40 with acute COVID-19.

The chain joins TRBV3-1 (or the pseudogene TRBV3-2) to TRBJ2-3; 11 positions agree with TRBD2. The CDR3 has 20 residues. Germline V gene data show CDR1 as LGHDT and CDR2 as YNNKEL (reference sequence). With V trimmed by 4 bases and J by 6 bases, 21 bases remained unmatched. The CDR3 nucleotides read TGTGCCAGCAGCCCTCGAACAACCAGAGTCACTAGCGGGAGAAGGGATACGCAGTATTTT. Its protein is CASSPRTTRVTSGRRDTQYF.

Worth noting for this clone: The same CDR3 also results from other DNA sequences found in this sample. In nucleotides, the CDR3 is TGTGCCAGCAGCGTAGTGTCAGACACTGAAGCTTTCTTT. The encoded protein is CASSVVSDTEAFF. This chain links TRBV9 with TRBJ1-1; D ambiguous. The CDR3 has 13 amino acids. Trimming removed 0 bases at V and 3 bases at J, with 6 bases between. Germline V gene sequence: CDR1 SGDLS, CDR2 YYNGEE. The full variable domain, with the rest looked up from reference TRBV9 and TRBJ1-1, is DSGVTQTPKHLITATGQRVTLRCSPRSGDLSVYWYQQSLDQGLQFLIQYYNGEERAKGNILERFSAQQFPDLHSELNLSSLELGDSALYFCASSVVSDTEAFFGQGTRLTVV.

This chain joins TRBV19 and TRBJ1-1, with 8 bases matching TRBD1. V shed 8 bases and J 3 bases; nucleotides not matched to a gene: 5. The CDR3 is made up of 13 amino acids. The germline V gene encodes CDR1 LNHDA and CDR2 SQIVND (reference sequence). This CDR3 is CASFNRGYTEAFF. Here the CDR3 DNA reads TGTGCCAGTTTCAACAGGGGGTACACTGAAGCTTTCTTT. The full variable domain, with the rest looked up from reference TRBV19 and TRBJ1-1, is DGGITQSPKYLFRKEGQNVTLSCEQNLNHDAMYWYRQDPGQGLRLIYYSQIVNDFQKGDIAEGYSVSREKKESFPLTVTSAQKNPTAFYLCASFNRGYTEAFFGQGTRLTVV.